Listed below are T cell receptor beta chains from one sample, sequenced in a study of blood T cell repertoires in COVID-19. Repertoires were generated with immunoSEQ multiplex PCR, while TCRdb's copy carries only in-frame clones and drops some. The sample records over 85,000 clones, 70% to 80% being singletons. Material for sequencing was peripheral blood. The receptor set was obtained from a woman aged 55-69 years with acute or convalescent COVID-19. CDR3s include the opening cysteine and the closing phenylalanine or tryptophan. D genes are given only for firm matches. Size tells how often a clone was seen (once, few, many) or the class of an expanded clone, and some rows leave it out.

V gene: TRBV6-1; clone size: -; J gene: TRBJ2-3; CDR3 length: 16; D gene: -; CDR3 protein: CASSEAPRLSTDTQYF; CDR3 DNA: TGTGCCAGCAGTGAAGCGCCGCGTTTGAGCACAGATACGCAGTATTTT
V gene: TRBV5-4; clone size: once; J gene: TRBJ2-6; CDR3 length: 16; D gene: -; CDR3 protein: CASSLGGVGGANVLTF; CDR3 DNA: TGTGCCAGCAGCTTAGGAGGGGTAGGAGGGGCCAACGTCCTGACTTTC
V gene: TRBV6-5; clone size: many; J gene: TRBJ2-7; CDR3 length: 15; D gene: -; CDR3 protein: CASSSQGVNSYEQYF; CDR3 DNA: TGTGCCAGCAGTTCACAGGGTGTGAACTCCTACGAGCAGTACTTC
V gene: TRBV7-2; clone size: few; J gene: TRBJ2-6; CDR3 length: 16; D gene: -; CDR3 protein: CASSLSTVSGANVLTF; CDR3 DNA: TGTGCCAGCAGCTTAAGTACGGTCTCTGGGGCCAACGTCCTGACTTTC
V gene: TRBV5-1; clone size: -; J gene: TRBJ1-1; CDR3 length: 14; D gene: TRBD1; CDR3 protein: CASSPTGAFAEAFF; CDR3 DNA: TGCGCCAGCAGCCCGACAGGGGCCTTCGCTGAAGCTTTCTTT
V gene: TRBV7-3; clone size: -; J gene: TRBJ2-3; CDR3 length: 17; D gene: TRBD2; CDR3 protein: CASSPRPAGGTTDTQYF; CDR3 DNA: TGTGCCAGCAGCCCCCGCCCAGCGGGGGGGACCACAGATACGCAGTATTTT
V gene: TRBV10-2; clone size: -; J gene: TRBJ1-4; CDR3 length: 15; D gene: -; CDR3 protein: CASRRSGQTNEKLFF; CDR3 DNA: TGCGCCAGCAGGAGGTCCGGACAGACTAATGAAAAACTGTTTTTT
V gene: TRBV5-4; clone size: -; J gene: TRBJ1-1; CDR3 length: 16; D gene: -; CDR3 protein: CASSAGIDSYNTEAFF; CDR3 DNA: TGTGCCAGCAGCGCAGGGATAGACAGCTACAACACTGAAGCTTTCTTT
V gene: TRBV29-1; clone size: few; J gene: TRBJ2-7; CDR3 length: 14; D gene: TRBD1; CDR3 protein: CSVEGDRGTHEQYF; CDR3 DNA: TGCAGCGTTGAAGGCGACAGGGGAACGCACGAGCAGTACTTC
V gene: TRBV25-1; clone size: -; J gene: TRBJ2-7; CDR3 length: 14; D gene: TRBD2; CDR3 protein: CASSRASGGYEQYF; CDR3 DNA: TGTGCCAGCAGCAGGGCTAGCGGGGGATACGAGCAGTACTTC
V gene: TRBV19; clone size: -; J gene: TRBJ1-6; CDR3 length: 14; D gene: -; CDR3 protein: CASSGAGINSPLHF; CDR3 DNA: TGTGCCAGTAGTGGCGCAGGGATTAATTCACCCCTCCACTTT
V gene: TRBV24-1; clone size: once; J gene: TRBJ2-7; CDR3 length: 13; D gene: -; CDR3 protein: CATSITGRYEQYF; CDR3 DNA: TGTGCCACCAGTATTACAGGGCGGTACGAGCAGTACTTC
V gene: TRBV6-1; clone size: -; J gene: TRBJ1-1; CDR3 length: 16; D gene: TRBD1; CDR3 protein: CASSDRTGEGNTEAFF; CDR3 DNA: TGTGCCAGCAGTGATCGGACAGGGGAAGGGAACACTGAAGCTTTCTTT
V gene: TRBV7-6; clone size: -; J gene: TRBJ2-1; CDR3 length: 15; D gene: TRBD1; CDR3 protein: CASSFGTGDHNEQFF; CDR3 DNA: TGTGCCAGCAGCTTCGGGACAGGGGACCACAATGAGCAGTTCTTC
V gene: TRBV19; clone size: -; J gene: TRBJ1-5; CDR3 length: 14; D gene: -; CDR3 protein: CASRIGRSNQPQHF; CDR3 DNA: TGTGCCAGTAGAATCGGCAGGAGCAATCAGCCCCAGCATTTT